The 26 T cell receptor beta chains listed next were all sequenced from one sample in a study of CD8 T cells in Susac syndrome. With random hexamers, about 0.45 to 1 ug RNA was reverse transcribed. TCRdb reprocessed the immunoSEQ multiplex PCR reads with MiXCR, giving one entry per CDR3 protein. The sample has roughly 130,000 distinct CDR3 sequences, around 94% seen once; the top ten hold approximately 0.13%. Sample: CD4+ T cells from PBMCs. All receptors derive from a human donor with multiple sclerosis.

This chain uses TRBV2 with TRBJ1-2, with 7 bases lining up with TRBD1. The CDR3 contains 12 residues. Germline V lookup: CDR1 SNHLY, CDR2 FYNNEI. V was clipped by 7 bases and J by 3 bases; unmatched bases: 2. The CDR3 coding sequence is TGTGCCAGCAAGCAGGGGGACTATGGCTACACCTTC. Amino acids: CASKQGDYGYTF. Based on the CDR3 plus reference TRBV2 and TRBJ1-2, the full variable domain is EPEVTQTPSHQVTQMGQEVILRCVPISNHLYFYWYRQILGQKVEFLVSFYNNEISEKSEIFDDQFSVERPDGSNFTLKIRSTKLEDSAMYFCASKQGDYGYTFGSGTRLTVV.

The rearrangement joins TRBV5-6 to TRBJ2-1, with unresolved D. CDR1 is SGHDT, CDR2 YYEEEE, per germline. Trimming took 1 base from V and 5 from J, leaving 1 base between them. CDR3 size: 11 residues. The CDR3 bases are TGTGCCAGCAGCTTGAACAATGAGCAGTTCTTC. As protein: CASSLNNEQFF. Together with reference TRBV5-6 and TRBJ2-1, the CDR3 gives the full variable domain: DAGVTQSPTHLIKTRGQQVTLRCSPKSGHDTVSWYQQALGQGPQFIFQYYEEEERQRGNFPDRFSGHQFPNYSSELNVNALLLGDSALYLCASSLNNEQFFGPGTRLTVL.

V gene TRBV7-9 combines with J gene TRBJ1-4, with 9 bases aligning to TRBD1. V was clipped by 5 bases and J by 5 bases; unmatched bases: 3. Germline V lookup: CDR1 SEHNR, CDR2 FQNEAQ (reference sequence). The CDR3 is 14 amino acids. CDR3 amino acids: CASSRGTGNEKLFF. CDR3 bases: TGTGCCAGCAGCCGCGGGACAGGGAATGAAAAACTGTTTTTT. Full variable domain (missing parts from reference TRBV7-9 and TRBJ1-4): DTGVSQNPRHKITKRGQNVTFRCDPISEHNRLYWYRQTLGQGPEFLTYFQNEAQLEKSRLLSDRFSAERPKGSFSTLEIQRTEQGDSAMYLCASSRGTGNEKLFFGSGTQLSVL.

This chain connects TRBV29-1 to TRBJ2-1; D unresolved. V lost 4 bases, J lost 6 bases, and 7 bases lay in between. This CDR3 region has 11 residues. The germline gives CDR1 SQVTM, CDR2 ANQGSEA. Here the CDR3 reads CSVGRSNEQFF. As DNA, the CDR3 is TGCAGCGTTGGCAGATCCAATGAGCAGTTCTTC.

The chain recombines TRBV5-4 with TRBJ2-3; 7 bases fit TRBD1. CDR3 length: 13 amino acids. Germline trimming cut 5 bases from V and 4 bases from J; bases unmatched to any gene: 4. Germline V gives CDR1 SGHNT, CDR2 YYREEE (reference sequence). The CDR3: CASRKDRPDTQYF. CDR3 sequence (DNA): TGTGCCAGCAGGAAGGACAGGCCAGATACGCAGTATTTT.

The DNA for the CDR3 is TGTGCCAGCAGTTCCGCGGGGGGCACAGATACGCAGTATTTT. It yields the protein CASSSAGGTDTQYF. This chain uses TRBV27 with TRBJ2-3; 7 nucleotides match TRBD2. This CDR3 has 14 amino acids. The junction had 2 bases not matched to a gene; V was cut back by 4 bases and J by 1 base. The germline CDR1 and CDR2 sequences are MNHEY and SMNVEV (reference sequence).

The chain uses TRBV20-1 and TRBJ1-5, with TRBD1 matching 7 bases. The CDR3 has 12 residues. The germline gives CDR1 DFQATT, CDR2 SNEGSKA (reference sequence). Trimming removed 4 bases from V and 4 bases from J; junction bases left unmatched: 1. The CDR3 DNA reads TGCAGTGCTACAGGGGGGAATCAGCCCCAGCATTTT. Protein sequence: CSATGGNQPQHF.

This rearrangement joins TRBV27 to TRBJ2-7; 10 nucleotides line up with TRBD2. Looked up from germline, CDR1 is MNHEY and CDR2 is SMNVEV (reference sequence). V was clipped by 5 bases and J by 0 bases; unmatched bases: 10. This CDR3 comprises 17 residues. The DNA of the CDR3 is TGTGCCAGCAGTCTCAGGCCGGGACTAGCGCTCTCCTACGAGCAGTACTTC. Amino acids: CASSLRPGLALSYEQYF.

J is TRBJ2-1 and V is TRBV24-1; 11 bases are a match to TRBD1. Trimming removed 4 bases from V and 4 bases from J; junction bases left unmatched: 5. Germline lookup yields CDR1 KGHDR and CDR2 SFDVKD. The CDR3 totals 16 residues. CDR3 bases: TGTGCCACCAGTGACCGGACAGGGGGCCGTTACAATGAGCAGTTCTTC. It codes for CATSDRTGGRYNEQFF.

The CDR3 DNA reads as TGTGCCAGCTCACCACCTTTAGGGCAAAAGCAAGGAGCCTACAATGAGCAGTTCTTC. Protein sequence: CASSPPLGQKQGAYNEQFF. The rearrangement joins TRBV18 to TRBJ2-1; unclear D gene. The CDR3 is made up of 19 amino acids. The germline V gene has CDR1 KGHSH and CDR2 LQKENI. The V gene lost 0 bases and the J gene lost 2 bases, with 20 bases spanning the gap.

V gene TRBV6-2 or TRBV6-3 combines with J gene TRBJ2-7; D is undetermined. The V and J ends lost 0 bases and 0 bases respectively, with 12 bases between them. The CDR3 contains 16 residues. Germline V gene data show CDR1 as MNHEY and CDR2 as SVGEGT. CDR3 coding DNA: TGTGCCAGCAGTTACTCGTACGGTAGGAGCTCCTACGAGCAGTACTTC. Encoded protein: CASSYSYGRSSYEQYF.

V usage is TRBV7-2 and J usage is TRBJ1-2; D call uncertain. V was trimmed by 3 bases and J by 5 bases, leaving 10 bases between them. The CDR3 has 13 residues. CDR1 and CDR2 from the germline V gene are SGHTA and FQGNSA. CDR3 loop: CASSFGGGYGYTF. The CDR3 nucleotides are TGTGCCAGCAGCTTCGGCGGAGGGTATGGCTACACCTTC.

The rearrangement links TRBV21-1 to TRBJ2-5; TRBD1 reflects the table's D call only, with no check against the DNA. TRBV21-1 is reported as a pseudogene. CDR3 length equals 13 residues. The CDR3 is CASSLDTLGTQYF. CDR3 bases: TGTGCCAGCAGCTTGGACACCTTGGGGACCCAGTACTTC.

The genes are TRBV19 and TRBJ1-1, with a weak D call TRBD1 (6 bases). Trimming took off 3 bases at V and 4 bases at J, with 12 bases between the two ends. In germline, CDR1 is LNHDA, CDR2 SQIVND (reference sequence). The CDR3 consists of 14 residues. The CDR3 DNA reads TGTGCCAGTAGTATCGGGGGGCAGGTCACTGAAGCTTTCTTT. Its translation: CASSIGGQVTEAFF. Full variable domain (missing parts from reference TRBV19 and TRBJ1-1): DGGITQSPKYLFRKEGQNVTLSCEQNLNHDAMYWYRQDPGQGLRLIYYSQIVNDFQKGDIAEGYSVSREKKESFPLTVTSAQKNPTAFYLCASSIGGQVTEAFFGQGTRLTVV.

For the CDR3, the DNA is TGTGCCAGCAGTGAAATGGAGGCCGGGGAGCTGTTTTTT. Translation: CASSEMEAGELFF. This rearrangement joins TRBV6-4 to TRBJ2-2, with a possible D match to TRBD2 (5 bases). This CDR3 is built from 13 residues. V lost 3 bases to trimming and J lost 6 bases, with 8 bases between them. Per germline, CDR1 MRHNA and CDR2 SNTAGT.

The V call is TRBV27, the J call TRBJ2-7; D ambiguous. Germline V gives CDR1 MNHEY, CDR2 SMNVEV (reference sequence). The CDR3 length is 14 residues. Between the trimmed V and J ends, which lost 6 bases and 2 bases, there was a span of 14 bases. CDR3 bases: TGTGCCAGCAGCCATGGTGGGCCCACCTACGAGCAGTACTTC. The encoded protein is CASSHGGPTYEQYF.

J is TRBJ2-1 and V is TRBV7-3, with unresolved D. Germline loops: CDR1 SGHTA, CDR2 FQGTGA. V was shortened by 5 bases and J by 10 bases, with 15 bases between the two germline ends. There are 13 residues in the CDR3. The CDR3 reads CASSVRNLREQFF. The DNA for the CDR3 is TGTGCCAGCAGCGTCCGGAACCTGAGGGAGCAGTTCTTC.

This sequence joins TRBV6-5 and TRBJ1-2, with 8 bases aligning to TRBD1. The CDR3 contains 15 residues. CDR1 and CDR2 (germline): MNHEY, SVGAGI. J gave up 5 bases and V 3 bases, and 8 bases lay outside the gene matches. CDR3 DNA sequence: TGTGCCAGCAGTTATCTCGGACAGGGAGCTTATGGCTACACCTTC. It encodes CASSYLGQGAYGYTF.

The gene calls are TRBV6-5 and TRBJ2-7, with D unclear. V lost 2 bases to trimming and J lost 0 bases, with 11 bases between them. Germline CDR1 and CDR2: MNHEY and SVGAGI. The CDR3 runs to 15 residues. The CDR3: CASSYGPGSSYEQYF. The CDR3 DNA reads TGTGCCAGCAGTTACGGCCCAGGAAGCTCCTACGAGCAGTACTTC.

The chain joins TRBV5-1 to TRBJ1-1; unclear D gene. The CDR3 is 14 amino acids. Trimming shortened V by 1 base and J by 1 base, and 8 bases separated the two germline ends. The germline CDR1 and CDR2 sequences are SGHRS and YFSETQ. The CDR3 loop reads CASSLQVANTEAFF. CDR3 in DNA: TGCGCCAGCAGCTTGCAGGTGGCGAACACTGAAGCTTTCTTT.

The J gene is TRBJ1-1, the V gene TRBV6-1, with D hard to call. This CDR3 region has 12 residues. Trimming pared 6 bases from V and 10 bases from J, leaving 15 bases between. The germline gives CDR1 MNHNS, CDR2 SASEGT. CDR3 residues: CASRDRSPGAFF. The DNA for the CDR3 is TGTGCCAGCAGGGACCGTTCGCCCGGAGCTTTCTTT.

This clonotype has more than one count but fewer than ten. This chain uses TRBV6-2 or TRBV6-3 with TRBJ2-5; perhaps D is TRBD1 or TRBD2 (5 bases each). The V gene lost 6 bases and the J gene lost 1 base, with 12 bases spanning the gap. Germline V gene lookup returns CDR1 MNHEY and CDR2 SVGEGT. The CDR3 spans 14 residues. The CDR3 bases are TGTGCCAGCAGCCAAGGGACGGTCCAAGAGACCCAGTACTTC. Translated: CASSQGTVQETQYF.

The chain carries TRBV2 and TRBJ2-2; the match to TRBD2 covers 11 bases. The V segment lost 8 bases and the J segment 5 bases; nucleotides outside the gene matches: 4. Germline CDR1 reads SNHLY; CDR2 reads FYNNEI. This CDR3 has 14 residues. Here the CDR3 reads CASVGTSGTGELFF. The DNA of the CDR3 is TGTGCCAGCGTCGGGACTAGCGGAACCGGGGAGCTGTTTTTT.

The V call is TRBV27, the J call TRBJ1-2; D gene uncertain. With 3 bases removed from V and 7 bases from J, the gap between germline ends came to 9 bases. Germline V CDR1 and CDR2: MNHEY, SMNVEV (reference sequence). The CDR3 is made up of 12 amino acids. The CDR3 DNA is TGTGCCAGCAGTTTTGGAGGAGGTGGCTACACCTTC. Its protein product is CASSFGGGGYTF.

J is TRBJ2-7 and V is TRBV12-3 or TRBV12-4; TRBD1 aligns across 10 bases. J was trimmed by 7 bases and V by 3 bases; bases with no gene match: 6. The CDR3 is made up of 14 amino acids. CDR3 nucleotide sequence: TGTGCCAGCAGTTTTGTGGGACAGGGGAGGGAGCAGTACTTC. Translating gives CASSFVGQGREQYF.

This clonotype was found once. CDR3 in DNA: TGTGCCAGCATCACTTTGGGACGGGGGCACAATGAGCAGTTCTTC. Its translation is CASITLGRGHNEQFF. The rearrangement joins TRBV6-2 or TRBV6-3 to TRBJ2-1; either TRBD1 or TRBD2 may fit D (6 bases each). V lost 7 bases to trimming and J lost 5 bases, with 18 bases between them. Germline CDR1 reads MNHEY; CDR2 reads SVGEGT. This CDR3 spans 15 amino acids.